This T cell receptor beta chain was profiled in a study of T cells in Graves' hyperthyroidism and ophthalmopathy. This clonotype has just a few counts. Its matching antigen is unknown. The investigators amplified TCR beta CDR3 regions from RNA transcripts. HTBI primers were used for first-round RT-PCR of the TCR CDR3. In TCRdb, the multiplex PCR reads were re-called with MiXCR into one record per CDR3 protein. Of 350,000 to 400,000 distinct CDR3 sequences listed, about 15% are singletons. General observations from the study: For ophthalmopathy, model prediction preceded onset by a median about 6 months. Most thyroid clonotypes expanded above 0.001 were also detected in blood.

Per the germline V gene, CDR1 is LNHDA and CDR2 is SQIVND (reference sequence). The CDR3 length is 14 residues. Trimming stripped 4 bases from V and 5 bases from J, with 12 bases between. The chain has TRBV19 and TRBJ2-1, with no clear D. The TCR originated in a woman in her sixties with Graves' hyperthyroidism. Sequenced material: blood. The CDR3 loop reads CASSKLDNDNEQFF. DNA of the CDR3: TGTGCCAGTAGTAAGCTTGATAACGACAATGAGCAGTTCTTC.